This TCR beta chain was observed in a study of cytomegalovirus exposure and HLA in healthy donors. Whole-study results and caveats: 87-base-pair reads could not separate some V segments, including TRBV6-2 and TRBV6-3. Cytomegalovirus status was reportedly diagnosed by the classifier with high specificity and sensitivity. Other equally common chains were less clonally expanded than HLA-associated TCR beta chains, a later analysis showed.

This CDR3 region has 15 residues. Unmatched junction bases numbered 7, after V lost 0 bases and J lost 5 bases. CDR1 is SGDLS, CDR2 YYNGEE, per germline. The PCR had 60 Vbeta and 13 Jbeta primers. TCRdb keeps only in-frame clones here, not all; method: immunoSEQ multiplex PCR. Among around 140,000 clones listed, about four fifths were seen once. Regarding this clone: Its antigen is as yet unknown.

The TCR comes from a male donor in good health and CMV-seronegative. The chain is built from TRBV9 and TRBJ2-7, with 8 bases lining up with TRBD2. Sequenced input: PBMCs. The DNA of the CDR3 is TGTGCCAGCAGCGTAGGCGGCGGGGGGTTAAACGAGCAGTACTTC. This translates into CASSVGGGGLNEQYF.